This T cell receptor beta chain is from a study of blood T cell repertoires in COVID-19. The V gene end was trimmed by 0 bases and the J gene end by 1 base; junction bases not matched to a gene: 3. Germline lookup yields CDR1 SGHAT and CDR2 FQNNGV. The CDR3 extends over 17 amino acids. Profiled with immunoSEQ multiplex PCR; TCRdb holds only in-frame clones, not every one. The table lists about 230,000 clones, 75% to 90% of them singletons. J is TRBJ2-2 and V is TRBV11-2; 9 bases match TRBD1. The sample was peripheral blood. This TCR came from a man younger than 45 with COVID-19, enrolled during active disease. CDR3 sequence reads: CASSLDLDRGNTGELFF. CDR3 bases: TGTGCCAGCAGCTTAGATCTGGACAGGGGGAACACCGGGGAGCTGTTTTTT.